These T cell receptor beta chains were read from a single sample in a study of radiation and T cells in renal cell carcinoma. Sequencing used immunoSEQ multiplex PCR; TCRdb keeps in-frame clones, though not all of them. The sample holds some 130,000 clones, 88% seen once. The starting material was blood, obtained from a patient whose treatment included radiotherapy and nephrectomy. The origin of the receptors is an older woman with renal cell carcinoma. CDR3s include the opening cysteine and the closing phenylalanine or tryptophan. A D gene is named only where the DNA matches it firmly. Only part of the rows carry a size: once, few, many, or a class if the clone is expanded.

d_call	v_call	clone_size	j_call	cdr3_aa	cdr3_nt
.	TRBV30	.	TRBJ2-7	CAWSQRQDYEQYF	TGTGCCTGGAGTCAGAGACAGGACTACGAGCAGTACTTC
.	TRBV7-8	.	TRBJ1-5	CASSLAGASNQPQHF	TGTGCCAGCAGCTTAGCAGGGGCTAGCAATCAGCCCCAGCATTTT
.	TRBV7-9	.	TRBJ2-7	CASSLQDYEQYF	TGTGCCAGCTCACTACAGGATTACGAGCAGTACTTC
.	TRBV7-9	few	TRBJ1-1	CASSLVAGARRVTEAFF	TGTGCCAGCAGCTTAGTGGCGGGGGCAAGGAGAGTTACTGAAGCTTTCTTT
TRBD2	TRBV9	once	TRBJ2-5	CASSATSGDWETQYF	TGTGCCAGCAGCGCGACTAGCGGGGACTGGGAGACCCAGTACTTC
TRBD1	TRBV9	.	TRBJ1-1	CASSTKGGTGGRNTEAFF	TGTGCCAGCAGCACCAAGGGCGGGACAGGGGGCAGGAACACTGAAGCTTTCTTT
TRBD2	TRBV12-5	.	TRBJ2-3	CASGSSGGSVDTQYF	TGTGCTAGTGGTTCCAGCGGGGGGTCCGTGGATACGCAGTATTTT
TRBD1	TRBV19	.	TRBJ1-2	CASSIRGTGPTNYGYTF	TGTGCCAGTAGTATACGGGGGACAGGCCCAACGAACTATGGCTACACCTTC
.	TRBV9	.	TRBJ1-6	CASSSQGLTEPLHF	TGTGCCAGCAGCTCCCAGGGTCTTACAGAACCCCTCCACTTT
TRBD1	TRBV19	.	TRBJ1-6	CASSIGQGNSPLHF	TGTGCCAGTAGTATTGGACAGGGAAATTCACCCCTCCACTTT
.	TRBV10-2	.	TRBJ1-2	CASSATVSGYGYTF	TGCGCCAGCAGCGCGACAGTTTCCGGATATGGCTACACCTTC
TRBD1	TRBV27	.	TRBJ1-4	CASSLQGANEKLFF	TGTGCCAGCAGTTTACAGGGGGCTAATGAAAAACTGTTTTTT
TRBD1	TRBV5-8	.	TRBJ2-7	CASSLLDRGGEQYF	TGTGCCAGCAGCTTGCTGGACAGGGGTGGCGAGCAGTACTTC
.	TRBV15	.	TRBJ2-2	CATSRDRINSPGELFF	TGTGCCACCAGCAGAGACCGGATCAACTCCCCCGGGGAGCTGTTTTTT
.	TRBV2	once	TRBJ1-5	CASMRTAEQPQHF	TGTGCCAGCATGAGGACGGCAGAACAGCCCCAGCATTTT
TRBD1	TRBV6-1	.	TRBJ2-4	CASSEAQGLSFQYF	TGTGCCAGCAGTGAAGCACAGGGGTTGTCGTTTCAGTACTTC
.	TRBV10-3	once	TRBJ1-3	CAISLQGGSGNTIYF	TGTGCCATCAGCCTACAGGGCGGCTCTGGAAACACCATATATTTT
TRBD1	TRBV4-2	.	TRBJ1-3	CASSQMTGVDTIYF	TGTGCCAGCAGCCAAATGACAGGGGTAGACACCATATATTTT
.	TRBV7-8	.	TRBJ2-2	CASSTVFSVGNTGELFF	TGTGCCAGCAGCACCGTCTTCAGCGTGGGGAACACCGGGGAGCTGTTTTTT
TRBD1	TRBV5-1	.	TRBJ1-1	CASSRTGPEAFF	TGCGCCAGCAGCAGGACAGGGCCTGAAGCTTTCTTT
.	TRBV2	once	TRBJ2-7	CASNDGPYEQYF	TGTGCCAGCAATGACGGCCCCTACGAGCAGTACTTC
.	TRBV7-2	.	TRBJ1-2	CASSSTFSYTF	TGTGCCAGCAGCTCTACTTTCTCCTACACCTTC
.	TRBV28	.	TRBJ1-4	CASSALAGFKLFF	TGTGCCAGCAGTGCCCTAGCGGGGTTCAAACTGTTTTTT
.	TRBV5-6	.	TRBJ1-2	CASASGWTDYGYTF	TGTGCCAGCGCTTCAGGGTGGACTGACTATGGCTACACCTTC
TRBD1	TRBV19	once	TRBJ1-4	CASSIDGTGNEKLFF	TGTGCCAGTAGTATTGATGGGACAGGGAATGAAAAACTGTTTTTT
.	TRBV11-2	.	TRBJ1-1	CASRLAGGLDTEAFF	TGTGCCAGCAGACTAGCGGGGGGCCTGGACACTGAAGCTTTCTTT
.	TRBV30	.	TRBJ2-7	CAWGGQPLSYEQYF	TGTGCCTGGGGAGGGCAACCGCTCTCCTACGAGCAGTACTTC
TRBD1	TRBV6-5	.	TRBJ2-3	CATGTATDTQYF	TGTGCCACCGGGACAGCGACAGATACGCAGTATTTT
.	TRBV11-3	once	TRBJ1-3	CASSLVSGQGSGNTIYF	TGTGCCAGCAGCTTAGTATCAGGACAAGGCTCTGGAAACACCATATATTTT
.	TRBV6-4	.	TRBJ1-1	CASSPGPGPQKAFF	TGTGCCAGCAGCCCCGGCCCCGGACCACAAAAAGCTTTCTTT
.	TRBV6-6	once	TRBJ1-1	CASSHQWGTEAFF	TGTGCCAGCAGTCACCAGTGGGGCACTGAAGCTTTCTTT
.	TRBV19	.	TRBJ1-2	CASSRGEAGGYTF	TGTGCCAGTAGTAGGGGTGAAGCAGGTGGCTACACCTTC
.	TRBV5-1	few	TRBJ1-1	CASSLANTEAFF	TGCGCCAGCAGCTTGGCAAACACTGAAGCTTTCTTT
.	TRBV10-2	.	TRBJ1-5	CASSESVWSGAQHF	TGCGCCAGCAGTGAGTCGGTATGGAGCGGGGCCCAGCATTTT
.	TRBV27	.	TRBJ1-6	CASTSDTLNNSPLHF	TGTGCCAGCACCTCGGACACCCTCAACAATTCACCCCTCCACTTT
TRBD1	TRBV14	once	TRBJ2-7	CASSIAGTGVYEQYF	TGTGCCAGCAGCATCGCCGGGACAGGAGTTTACGAGCAGTACTTC
.	TRBV19	once	TRBJ1-1	CASSIPKGGHQNTEAFF	TGTGCCAGTAGTATCCCTAAGGGGGGCCACCAGAACACTGAAGCTTTCTTT
TRBD1	TRBV5-1	once	TRBJ2-5	CASSLGSGGQETQYF	TGCGCCAGCAGCTTGGGCTCAGGGGGACAAGAGACCCAGTACTTC
TRBD1	TRBV5-3	.	TRBJ1-6	CARRWTGRTYNSPLHF	TGTGCCAGAAGGTGGACAGGGAGGACCTATAATTCACCCCTCCACTTT